The present T cell receptor beta chain was sequenced within a study of blood T cell repertoires in COVID-19. Study in general: Samples taken during acute and convalescent COVID-19 were collected in the United States, Italy and Spain. Nucleic acid was either cDNA or gDNA, and it came from T cells, B-cell-depleted T cells, or PBMCs.

In the study's own analysis: Nucleated cell number was recorded as an estimate derived from reference gene primer amplification. TCRdb keeps only in-frame clones here, not all; method: immunoSEQ multiplex PCR. V, J and clone size derive from that table, while D and trimming were established from the DNA sequence. The top ten clones hold about 8% of a sample with about 180,000 clones, around 76% of them seen once. This TCR was recovered from a woman aged 70-85 years with acute or convalescent COVID-19. The specimen sequenced was peripheral blood.

The CDR3 coding sequence is TGTGCCAGCAGTAACGACAGGCCTCTGAGGGAGCAGTACTTC. Amino acid sequence: CASSNDRPLREQYF. The chain couples TRBV6-2 or TRBV6-3 to TRBJ2-7; tentative D call: TRBD1 (6 bases). In germline, CDR1 is MNHEY, CDR2 SVGEGT. This CDR3 region has 14 residues. V was trimmed by 5 bases and J by 7 bases, leaving 18 bases between them.